A selection of T cell receptor beta chains follows, all from one sample in a study of follicular helper T cells after annual influenza vaccination. Repertoires were generated with immunoSEQ multiplex PCR, while TCRdb's copy carries only in-frame clones and drops some. This table has several thousand clones, 65% to 85% appearing once. The input for sequencing was CXCR5+ CD38- circulating T follicular helper cells from blood, taken on the day of influenza vaccination. These receptors all come from an adult who received the influenza vaccine. CDR3s include the opening cysteine and the closing phenylalanine or tryptophan. The D gene is left open where the match is weak. Some rows have no size entry. The others give once, few or many, or a class for an expanded clone.

V	size	D	J	DNA	CDR3
TRBV18	NA	TRBD1	TRBJ1-3	TGTGCCAGCTCGCCTCCGGGACAGGGAAACACCATATATTTT	CASSPPGQGNTIYF
TRBV5-1	NA	NA	TRBJ2-3	TGCGCCAGCGGACCCGACGGGGGTGGCACAGATACGCAGTATTTT	CASGPDGGGTDTQYF
TRBV25-1	NA	NA	TRBJ2-3	TGTGCCAGCACCGGCACAGATACGCAGTATTTT	CASTGTDTQYF
TRBV4-2	NA	NA	TRBJ1-1	TGTGCCAGCAGCCAAGGTCACGCCCCGGCCATAGCTTTCTTT	CASSQGHAPAIAFF
TRBV11-2	once	NA	TRBJ1-3	TGTGCCAGCAGCTTTGTTCGCGGAGGGAACTCTGGAAACACCATATATTTT	CASSFVRGGNSGNTIYF
TRBV11-2	NA	NA	TRBJ2-7	TGTGCCAGCAGCACCAGGACAGACTCCTACGAGCAGTACTTC	CASSTRTDSYEQYF
TRBV11-1	NA	TRBD2	TRBJ2-5	TGTGCCAGCAGACAAGGGCAGCGGGGGGGCCGGCCCAAAGAGACCCAGTACTTC	CASRQGQRGGRPKETQYF
TRBV6-1	NA	NA	TRBJ1-2	TGTGCCAGCAGTGATGGACGAGGCTATGGCTACACCTTC	CASSDGRGYGYTF
TRBV19	NA	NA	TRBJ2-5	TGTGCCAGTCGCAACTCCCGGGTTCATGAGACCCAGTACTTC	CASRNSRVHETQYF
TRBV21-1	NA	NA	TRBJ2-2	TGTGCCAGCAGCAAAGAGTTGTGGACAGAAAGCACCGGGGAGCTGTTTTTT	CASSKELWTESTGELFF
TRBV4-2	NA	TRBD1	TRBJ1-4	TGTGCCAGCAGCCAATCGGGACAGGGTGATGAAAAACTGTTTTTT	CASSQSGQGDEKLFF
TRBV19	once	TRBD2	TRBJ2-2	TGTGCCAGCACTAGCGGGGGTTTCACCGGGGAGCTGTTTTTT	CASTSGGFTGELFF
TRBV6-1	NA	NA	TRBJ1-2	TGTGCCAGCAGAGGGGATTATTTCGGTGGCTACACCTTC	CASRGDYFGGYTF
TRBV27	few	NA	TRBJ1-6	TGTGCCAGCAGTTTGACAGGAATTTCCTATAATTCACCCCTCCACTTT	CASSLTGISYNSPLHF
TRBV5-6	NA	TRBD2	TRBJ2-5	TGTGCCAGCAGCTTGGATGGACTAGAAGAGACCCAGTACTTC	CASSLDGLEETQYF
TRBV11-2	NA	NA	TRBJ1-2	TGTGCCAGCAGCCTGTCCCGGGGATACTATGGCTACACCTTC	CASSLSRGYYGYTF
TRBV28	NA	NA	TRBJ1-1	TGTGCCAGCAGGTCAATTGGCACTGAAGCTTTCTTT	CASRSIGTEAFF
TRBV2	NA	NA	TRBJ1-5	TGTGCCAGCAGTGTGGACAGCGCGAATCAGCCCCAGCATTTT	CASSVDSANQPQHF
TRBV5-4	NA	NA	TRBJ2-6	TGTGCCAGCAGCCATAAGGGTAATGGGGCCAACGTCCTGACTTTC	CASSHKGNGANVLTF
TRBV28	NA	TRBD1	TRBJ1-3	TGTGCCAGCGGCGCAACTCGAGGGGGCAGCTCTGGAAACACCATATATTTT	CASGATRGGSSGNTIYF
TRBV11-3	few	NA	TRBJ1-6	TGTGCCAGCAGCTTACGGGGGACACCCCTCCACTTT	CASSLRGTPLHF
TRBV6-5	NA	NA	TRBJ2-7	TGTGCCAGCAGTTATTTGACTGGCGAGCAGTACTTC	CASSYLTGEQYF
TRBV7-3	few	TRBD2	TRBJ2-3	TGTGCCAGCAGCTCGGGACTAGCCACAGATACGCAGTATTTT	CASSSGLATDTQYF
TRBV5-4	once	NA	TRBJ1-2	TGTGCCAGCAGCGCGGCAGGGGCGGATGGCTACACCTTC	CASSAAGADGYTF
TRBV7-9	NA	TRBD1	TRBJ2-1	TGTGCCAGCAGCGGACGGGACAGGGGGCGGACTGAGCAGTTCTTC	CASSGRDRGRTEQFF
TRBV6-1	NA	TRBD2	TRBJ2-1	TGTGCCAGCACTGACATTGCGGGGGGCTTTTACAATGAGCAGTTCTTC	CASTDIAGGFYNEQFF
TRBV9	NA	TRBD2	TRBJ2-1	TGTGCCAGCAGCGTTCTGTCGGGGGGACGAAATGAGCAGTTCTTC	CASSVLSGGRNEQFF
TRBV6-6	once	TRBD1	TRBJ1-5	TGTGCCAGCAGACCTGACAGGGTGGCAGGGCAGCCCCAGCATTTT	CASRPDRVAGQPQHF
TRBV12-5	NA	NA	TRBJ2-3	TGTGCTAGTGGTTTGTTCCCCCCCCCAGATACGCAGTATTTT	CASGLFPPPDTQYF
TRBV18	few	NA	TRBJ2-7	TGTGCCAGCTCACCAGTTGGCCCCAGAAGGGGCTACGAGCAGTACTTC	CASSPVGPRRGYEQYF
TRBV5-1	NA	TRBD1	TRBJ2-7	TGCGCCAGCAGCAGTCAGACAGGGGCCTACGAGCAGTACTTC	CASSSQTGAYEQYF
TRBV11-3	NA	NA	TRBJ2-3	TGTGCCAGCAGCCCCCGAGGGGGGGCAGGCACAGATACGCAGTATTTT	CASSPRGGAGTDTQYF
TRBV5-8	NA	TRBD1	TRBJ1-1	TGTGCCAGCAGCACCGGACAGGGGGACACTGAAGCTTTCTTT	CASSTGQGDTEAFF
TRBV11-2	NA	NA	TRBJ2-3	TGTGCCAGCAGCTTAGATGGCTCGGGGTCAGATACGCAGTATTTT	CASSLDGSGSDTQYF
TRBV6-1	NA	NA	TRBJ1-2	TGTGCCAGCAGTGCGGAGTTCTATGGCTACACCTTC	CASSAEFYGYTF
TRBV25-1	few	TRBD1	TRBJ1-4	TGTGCCAGCACCGGACAGGGGTTGGGTGAAAAACTGTTTTTT	CASTGQGLGEKLFF
TRBV6-5	NA	TRBD1	TRBJ1-6	TGTGCCAGCCACCCCCGAGGACAGGGGTACTCACCCCTCCACTTT	CASHPRGQGYSPLHF
TRBV21-1	NA	NA	TRBJ1-1	TGTGCCAGCAGCAAAGTGACAACTGAAGCTTTCTTT	CASSKVTTEAFF
TRBV15	NA	NA	TRBJ1-3	TGTGCCACCAGCAGAGATTCGGGGATTGGAAACACCATATATTTT	CATSRDSGIGNTIYF
TRBV6-5	NA	NA	TRBJ2-1	TGTGCCAGCAGTAAGGGACACGGGGGTGGCAATGAGCAGTTCTTC	CASSKGHGGGNEQFF
TRBV14	NA	NA	TRBJ2-5	TGTGCCAGCAGCCCGGTGGGAGAGACCCAGTACTTC	CASSPVGETQYF
TRBV4-2	NA	TRBD2	TRBJ2-5	TGTGCCAGCAGCCAAGACGGGACTAGCGGGGGGGTGGAGACCCAGTACTTC	CASSQDGTSGGVETQYF
TRBV18	NA	NA	TRBJ1-1	TGTGCCAGCTCACTAAACAGGGACACTGAAGCTTTCTTT	CASSLNRDTEAFF
TRBV27	NA	TRBD1	TRBJ2-7	TGTGCCAGCAGTTTATCGGGGGACAGGGGGGGCGGCGAGCAGTACTTC	CASSLSGDRGGGEQYF
TRBV19	once	TRBD1	TRBJ2-7	TGTGCCAGTAGTATAGCCAGGGGGCACGAGCAGTACTTC	CASSIARGHEQYF